Below are 29 T cell receptor beta chains sequenced from a single sample in a study of identical twins. TCRdb itself ran the 5' RACE reads through MiXCR, one entry per CDR3 protein. The sample includes some 1,600,000 distinct CDR3 sequences, roughly a third of them seen just once. The sample taken for sequencing was cord blood. These TCRs come from a newborn girl in good health.

The J gene is TRBJ1-1, the V gene TRBV5-6; D is perhaps TRBD1 (6 bases). The CDR3 extends over 15 amino acids. Germline V gives CDR1 SGHDT, CDR2 YYEEEE. V dropped 5 bases and J dropped 1 base, with 15 bases sitting between them. The CDR3 nucleotides are TGTGCCAGCAGGGAGGTGGGGGGGCCGAACACTGAAGCTTTCTTT. Translated, it gives CASREVGGPNTEAFF.

The V gene is TRBV2, the J gene TRBJ2-7; no definite D call. Looked up from germline, CDR1 is SNHLY and CDR2 is FYNNEI. This CDR3 contains 14 residues. Between the trimmed V and J ends, which lost 1 base and 4 bases, there was a span of 11 bases. The CDR3 coding sequence is TGTGCCAGCAGTGAAGGAGGCACCTATTACGAGCAGTACTTC. It specifies CASSEGGTYYEQYF.

The gene calls are TRBV7-2 and TRBJ2-3; D perhaps matches TRBD1 (5 bases). The V end was cut by 0 bases, the J end by 1 base, with 8 bases between. Germline assignment: CDR1 SGHTA and CDR2 FQGNSA. This CDR3 region has 15 residues. The CDR3 region is CASSLAGPRTDTQYF. In DNA, the CDR3 is TGTGCCAGCAGCTTAGCGGGGCCGCGCACAGATACGCAGTATTTT.

In its sample, this clonotype was seen a few times. The chain links TRBV4-2 to TRBJ2-3, with 8 bases that match TRBD2. Germline V gene sequence: CDR1 LGHNA, CDR2 YNFKEQ. CDR3 length: 17 residues. The J segment lost 2 bases and the V segment lost 0 bases, leaving 7 bases of the junction unmatched. The CDR3 protein is CASSQDRSGTPTDTQYF. As DNA, the CDR3 is TGTGCCAGCAGCCAAGATCGTAGCGGGACACCCACAGATACGCAGTATTTT.

This chain connects TRBV14 to TRBJ1-1; D possibly corresponds to TRBD1 (5 bases). From germline, CDR1 is SGHDN and CDR2 FVKESK. This CDR3 is 14 amino acids long. Trimming left V 3 bases short and J 1 base short, with 9 bases between. The CDR3 nucleotides read TGTGCCAGCAGCCAGTTTGGGGGGAACACTGAAGCTTTCTTT. This translates into CASSQFGGNTEAFF.

This sequence joins TRBV11-2 and TRBJ2-1; maybe TRBD2 (5 bases). Trimming shortened V by 4 bases and J by 8 bases, and 12 bases separated the two germline ends. This CDR3 comprises 13 residues. Germline V lookup: CDR1 SGHAT, CDR2 FQNNGV. The CDR3: CASSSTLADEQFF. The CDR3 DNA sequence: TGTGCCAGCAGCTCAACCCTAGCTGATGAGCAGTTCTTC.

The V and J genes are TRBV12-3 or TRBV12-4 and TRBJ1-1; 10 bases align to TRBD1. V lost 6 bases to trimming and J lost 7 bases; unmatched junction nucleotides: 5. The CDR3 is 13 residues long. CDR3 sequence reads: CASRRQGAGEAFF. CDR3 DNA: TGTGCCAGCAGGAGACAGGGGGCTGGTGAAGCTTTCTTT.

The chain couples TRBV7-9 to TRBJ2-3; 7 positions agree with TRBD2. The germline V gene encodes CDR1 SEHNR and CDR2 FQNEAQ (reference sequence). J lost 1 base, V lost 6 bases, and 7 bases had no gene match. The CDR3 consists of 15 residues. The CDR3 DNA follows: TGTGCCAGCAGACACAGCGGGGACCGCACAGATACGCAGTATTTT. Protein: CASRHSGDRTDTQYF. Looking up the rest from reference TRBV7-9 and TRBJ2-3 gives the full variable domain: DTGVSQNPRHKITKRGQNVTFRCDPISEHNRLYWYRQTLGQGPEFLTYFQNEAQLEKSRLLSDRFSAERPKGSFSTLEIQRTEQGDSAMYLCASRHSGDRTDTQYFGPGTRLTVL.

The sample holds a few counts of this clonotype. The chain has TRBV10-1 and TRBJ2-3, with a possible D match to TRBD1 (8 bases). The germline V gene has CDR1 WNHNN and CDR2 SYGVQD (reference sequence). The V end was cut by 8 bases, the J end by 5 bases, with 14 bases between. The CDR3 runs 13 residues. CDR3 nucleotide sequence: TGCGCCAGCGGACAGGGAGGGATAGATACGCAGTATTTT. This codes for CASGQGGIDTQYF.

V is TRBV12-5 and J is TRBJ2-3; 7 bases fit TRBD1. Germline loops: CDR1 LGHNT, CDR2 FRNRAP. After removal of 0 bases from V and 0 bases from J, the junction contained 15 bases not matched to a gene. This CDR3 has 20 amino acids. This CDR3 reads CASGLVLGQEIRFSTDTQYF. CDR3 coding DNA: TGTGCTAGTGGTTTGGTACTTGGACAGGAGATACGATTTAGCACAGATACGCAGTATTTT.

This clonotype has only a few counts. The chain joins TRBV4-1 to TRBJ2-4, with 10 nucleotides matching TRBD2. The CDR3 runs to 18 residues. V was pared by 4 bases and J by 4 bases, with 13 bases of the junction left unmatched. In germline, CDR1 is MGHRA, CDR2 YSYEKL. The CDR3 spells CASSRGGNLAGEKNIQYF. The DNA of the CDR3 is TGCGCCAGCAGCCGAGGGGGGAATCTAGCGGGAGAAAAAAACATTCAGTACTTC.

This clonotype was recorded at least ten times. The rearrangement uses TRBV24-1 and TRBJ2-1; no reliable D call. The V end lost 7 bases, the J end lost 0 bases, and 9 bases lay between the germline ends. The germline V gene has CDR1 KGHDR and CDR2 SFDVKD. This CDR3 spans 14 amino acids. DNA of the CDR3: TGTGCCACCAGAGACCCCCGCTCCTACAATGAGCAGTTCTTC. Its translation: CATRDPRSYNEQFF.

This chain links TRBV5-4 with TRBJ2-1; D is possibly TRBD2 (5 bases). This CDR3 has 14 residues. V was cut by 2 bases and J by 8 bases, with 14 bases left in between. In germline, CDR1 is SGHNT, CDR2 YYREEE (reference sequence). The CDR3 loop is CASSFSPSKDEQFF. In DNA, the CDR3 is TGTGCCAGCAGCTTTTCCCCTAGCAAGGATGAGCAGTTCTTC.

V usage is TRBV5-1 and J usage is TRBJ2-3; 8 bases map to TRBD1. V was pared by 3 bases and J by 6 bases, with 3 bases of the junction left unmatched. Germline V lookup: CDR1 SGHRS, CDR2 YFSETQ. The CDR3 covers 13 residues. The CDR3 spells CASSSRDRDTQYF. CDR3 in DNA: TGCGCCAGCAGCTCCCGGGACAGGGATACGCAGTATTTT.

This clonotype was counted between two and nine times. This chain joins TRBV29-1 and TRBJ1-1; D unresolved. Trimming cost V 0 bases and J 5 bases, with 10 bases left between them. Germline CDR1 reads SQVTM; CDR2 reads ANQGSEA. The CDR3 extends over 13 amino acids. The CDR3 is CSVEERVVTEAFF. The CDR3 bases are TGCAGCGTTGAAGAGAGGGTGGTAACTGAAGCTTTCTTT. The variable domain in full, with the rest retrieved from reference TRBV29-1 and TRBJ1-1, is SAVISQKPSRDICQRGTSLTIQCQVDSQVTMMFWYRQQPGQSLTLIATANQGSEATYESGFVIDKFPISRPNLTFSTLTVSNMSPEDSSIYLCSVEERVVTEAFFGQGTRLTVV.

The sample holds many counts of this clonotype. The genes are TRBV29-1 and TRBJ2-5; perhaps TRBD2 as D (5 bases). Deletions cut 7 bases from V and 4 bases from J, with 10 bases between. CDR1 and CDR2 (germline): SQVTM, ANQGSEA. The CDR3 runs 11 residues. CDR3 protein: CSAFGGETQYF. CDR3 nucleotides: TGCAGCGCCTTCGGAGGAGAGACCCAGTACTTC.

This chain links TRBV20-1 with TRBJ2-7, with D unclear. The germline V gene encodes CDR1 DFQATT and CDR2 SNEGSKA (reference sequence). Between the trimmed V and J ends, which lost 3 bases and 4 bases, there was a span of 10 bases. The CDR3 has 12 residues. The CDR3 region is CSASYVGYEQYF. CDR3 coding DNA: TGCAGTGCTAGTTATGTTGGGTACGAGCAGTACTTC.

This chain links TRBV7-2 with TRBJ2-3; 13 positions match TRBD2. This CDR3 has 17 amino acids. Germline V gene data show CDR1 as SGHTA and CDR2 as FQGNSA. V dropped 1 base and J dropped 3; count of bases not matched to a gene: 4. CDR3 sequence: CASSLVGLAGATDTQYF. The DNA for the CDR3 is TGTGCCAGCAGCTTAGTTGGACTAGCGGGGGCGACAGATACGCAGTATTTT.

The chain links TRBV7-8 to TRBJ1-5, with D unresolved. Germline V gives CDR1 SGHVS, CDR2 FQNEAQ. The CDR3 loop spans 15 amino acids. V was cut by 2 bases and J by 4 bases, with 12 bases left in between. DNA of the CDR3: TGTGCCAGCAGCTTACCCCGGTTCGGGAATCAGCCCCAGCATTTT. Translated, it gives CASSLPRFGNQPQHF.

The sample holds many counts of this clonotype. The chain has TRBV12-3 or TRBV12-4 and TRBJ2-7; 7 bases are shared with TRBD1. CDR3 length: 15 amino acids. The V gene end was trimmed by 5 bases and the J gene end by 0 bases; junction bases not matched to a gene: 7. For the CDR3, the DNA is TGTGCCAGCAGTCCGGGACAGTTGAGCTCCTACGAGCAGTACTTC. This sequence encodes CASSPGQLSSYEQYF.

This clonotype was observed a few times. This rearrangement joins TRBV5-1 to TRBJ2-1; maybe TRBD2 (7 bases). Trimming cost V 3 bases and J 6 bases, with 10 bases left between them. CDR3 length: 13 residues. Germline assignment: CDR1 SGHRS and CDR2 YFSETQ. In DNA, the CDR3 is TGCGCCAGCAGCTGGGGGGGCCCCAATGAGCAGTTCTTC. Amino acids: CASSWGGPNEQFF.

On this clonotype itself: A read error may account for a junction end that differs from germline. The genes are TRBV7-2 and TRBJ1-6, with 8 nucleotides matching TRBD1. The CDR3 loop spans 15 amino acids. Germline-derived CDR1 and CDR2 are SGHTA and FQGNSA. The CDR3, as DNA: TGTGCCGGCAGTCGGCGGACAGGGCCTAATTCACCCCTCCACTTT. Translated, it gives CAGSRRTGPNSPLHF.

This clonotype was seen a few times. The CDR3 DNA is TGCAGTGCTAGCCCCCCGGGACGGAGGTTTGATACGCAGTATTTT. Its translation is CSASPPGRRFDTQYF. The rearrangement joins TRBV20-1 to TRBJ2-3, with D tentatively TRBD1 or TRBD2 (5 bases each). CDR1 DFQATT and CDR2 SNEGSKA come from the germline V gene (reference sequence). The CDR3 sequence is 15 residues long. With 3 bases removed from V and 6 bases from J, the gap between germline ends came to 19 bases.

This chain links TRBV6-1 with TRBJ2-2, with 15 bases matching TRBD2. Germline V lookup: CDR1 MNHNS, CDR2 SASEGT. This CDR3 contains 17 residues. V was clipped by 7 bases and J by 5 bases; unmatched bases: 8. The chain's CDR3 is CASTPQGTSGRTGELFF. CDR3 nucleotide sequence: TGTGCCAGCACCCCTCAGGGGACTAGCGGGAGGACCGGGGAGCTGTTTTTT.

This chain uses TRBV27 with TRBJ2-7; 9 bases are a match to TRBD1. Germline values: CDR1 MNHEY, CDR2 SMNVEV (reference sequence). CDR3 length equals 14 residues. The V and J ends lost 5 bases and 7 bases, in that order; junction bases with no gene match: 9. The CDR3 coding sequence is TGTGCCAGCAGTCCGACAGGGGGTCTAAGGGAGCAGTACTTC. Its translation is CASSPTGGLREQYF.

As for this clonotype: A much bigger clone sits one base away, suggesting this may be a read error. This CDR3 is CASTYQATDTQYF. The CDR3 DNA is TGTGCCAGCACCTATCAGGCTACAGATACGCAGTATTTT. V is TRBV12-3 or TRBV12-4 and J is TRBJ2-3; D is unclear. The CDR3 is 13 amino acids. V was shortened by 7 bases and J by 3 bases, with 11 bases between the two germline ends.

This chain links TRBV20-1 with TRBJ2-1; no definite D call. In germline, CDR1 is DFQATT, CDR2 SNEGSKA (reference sequence). V was cut by 2 bases and J by 0 bases, with 23 bases left in between. The CDR3 is 19 residues long. This CDR3 reads CSARSAAYLFESSYNEQFF. DNA of the CDR3: TGCAGTGCTAGAAGTGCGGCCTACTTATTTGAGAGCTCCTACAATGAGCAGTTCTTC.

This clonotype has at least ten counts. At one end, the junction sequence differs from germline, possibly due to a read error. The rearrangement joins TRBV4-1 to TRBJ1-2; D remains unclear. CDR3 size: 12 residues. Germline V gives CDR1 MGHRA, CDR2 YSYEKL. The CDR3: CASSQDGYGYTF. The CDR3 DNA reads TGTGCCAGCAGCCAAGATGGGTATGGCTACACCTTC.

The V gene is TRBV13, the J gene TRBJ2-1; unclear D gene. Germline assignment: CDR1 PRHDT and CDR2 FYEKMQ (reference sequence). V dropped 4 bases and J dropped 6 bases, with 10 bases sitting between them. This CDR3 contains 13 residues. CDR3 in amino acids: CASSYALCNEQFF. In DNA, the CDR3 is TGTGCCAGCAGCTACGCGCTCTGCAATGAGCAGTTCTTC.